The 20 T cell receptor beta chains presented below share a single source sample, sequenced in a study of control samples from healthy donors and cancer patients. The protocol was immunoSEQ multiplex PCR, while the TCRdb copy is restricted to in-frame clones and leaves out a portion. The sample carries some 100,000 clones, around 89% recorded once. Source material: blood. The receptors were gathered from a woman between 50 and 59 years old in good health.

The V and J genes are TRBV14 and TRBJ1-6; 10 bases fit TRBD1. J was trimmed by 10 bases and V by 6 bases; bases with no gene match: 6. CDR1 SGHDN and CDR2 FVKESK come from the germline V gene. The CDR3 consists of 14 residues. CDR3 amino acids: CASRRQGAGSPLHF. In nucleotides, the CDR3 is TGTGCCAGCAGACGACAGGGGGCAGGGTCACCCCTCCACTTT.

The chain uses TRBV24-1 and TRBJ2-1; possibly TRBD2 for D (5 bases). The CDR3 sequence is 15 residues long. The V and J ends lost 9 bases and 0 bases respectively, with 14 bases between them. Germline CDR1 and CDR2: KGHDR and SFDVKD. Here the CDR3 reads CATEMSGGSYNEQFF. CDR3 DNA: TGTGCCACCGAGATGAGCGGCGGCTCCTACAATGAGCAGTTCTTC.

The chain couples TRBV24-1 to TRBJ2-3; no clear D. This CDR3 has 15 amino acids. Trimming left V 3 bases short and J 5 bases short, with 14 bases between. CDR1 and CDR2 from the germline V gene are KGHDR and SFDVKD. CDR3 nucleotide sequence: TGTGCCACCAGTGATCGAGAGAGAGGAAGAGATACGCAGTATTTT. Encoded protein: CATSDRERGRDTQYF.

CDR3 nucleotides: TGTGCCACCAGTGATGTGGGACAGGAATATGGCTACACCTTC. Amino acid sequence: CATSDVGQEYGYTF. The V gene is TRBV24-1, the J gene TRBJ1-2; 8 positions match TRBD1. The CDR3 is 14 residues long. Looked up from germline, CDR1 is KGHDR and CDR2 is SFDVKD. V shed 3 bases and J 5 bases; nucleotides not matched to a gene: 4.

The V gene is TRBV4-1, the J gene TRBJ1-1; D remains unclear. The V gene's germline CDR1 is MGHRA and CDR2 YSYEKL. V was pared by 4 bases and J by 9 bases, with 18 bases between. The CDR3 spans 14 residues. The CDR3, as DNA: TGCGCCAGCAGCCCAACCCCCGACAATACCAAAGCTTTCTTT. Its protein product is CASSPTPDNTKAFF.

The chain has TRBV13 and TRBJ2-7, with TRBD2 identical over 7 bases. The V segment lost 0 bases and the J segment 5 bases; nucleotides outside the gene matches: 1. This CDR3 has 13 residues. The germline gives CDR1 PRHDT, CDR2 FYEKMQ (reference sequence). The DNA of the CDR3 is TGTGCCAGCAGCTTAGGGCGGGGGAACGAGCAGTACTTC. Translating it yields CASSLGRGNEQYF.

The CDR3 protein is CASSLGDEQYV. The CDR3 DNA reads as TGTGCCAGCAGCTTAGGGGACGAGCAGTACGTC. The chain recombines TRBV11-2 with TRBJ2-7; the D is unclear. V was trimmed by 1 base and J by 5 bases, leaving 3 bases between them. The germline CDR1 and CDR2 sequences are SGHAT and FQNNGV. CDR3 length: 11 residues.

The J gene is TRBJ1-5, the V gene TRBV19; the D is unclear. CDR3 size: 15 residues. Trimming removed 3 bases from V and 2 bases from J, with 11 bases in between. CDR1 is LNHDA, CDR2 SQIVND, per germline (reference sequence). The CDR3 nucleotides read TGTGCCAGTAGTATGGGAGGGAGAGGCAATCAGCCCCAGCATTTT. Amino acids: CASSMGGRGNQPQHF. The whole variable domain, remainder taken from reference TRBV19 and TRBJ1-5, is DGGITQSPKYLFRKEGQNVTLSCEQNLNHDAMYWYRQDPGQGLRLIYYSQIVNDFQKGDIAEGYSVSREKKESFPLTVTSAQKNPTAFYLCASSMGGRGNQPQHFGDGTRLSIL.

The chain recombines TRBV16 with TRBJ1-5, with D possibly matching TRBD1 (6 bases). The germline V gene has CDR1 KGHSY and CDR2 FQNENV. Trimming pared 3 bases from V and 7 bases from J, leaving 13 bases between. This CDR3 has 14 residues. CDR3 DNA: TGTGCCAGCAGCCAGAAGGGGGTCCGGCAGCCCCAGCATTTT. It is translated as CASSQKGVRQPQHF.

V usage is TRBV11-2 and J usage is TRBJ2-5; 13 bases match TRBD2. The CDR3 consists of 15 residues. The J segment lost 6 bases and the V segment lost 5 bases, leaving 6 bases of the junction unmatched. Per the germline V gene, CDR1 is SGHAT and CDR2 is FQNNGV. This CDR3 is CASSPLAGGPQTQYF. The CDR3 DNA is TGTGCCAGCAGCCCACTAGCGGGGGGGCCACAGACCCAGTACTTC.

This rearrangement joins TRBV27 to TRBJ2-7; D perhaps matches TRBD1 (6 bases). The germline V gene encodes CDR1 MNHEY and CDR2 SMNVEV (reference sequence). The length of the CDR3 is 14 residues. Trimming pared 10 bases from V and 3 bases from J, leaving 19 bases between. CDR3 DNA: TGTGCCACCTCATCTGGGGGCAGAGACTACGAGCAGTACGTC. Protein product: CATSSGGRDYEQYV.

J is TRBJ1-1 and V is TRBV9; perhaps TRBD1 as D (5 bases). V was pared by 3 bases and J by 6 bases, with 18 bases between. CDR3 length: 15 residues. Germline V gene lookup returns CDR1 SGDLS and CDR2 YYNGEE. The CDR3 loop is CASSAGGYAGAEAFF. CDR3 sequence (DNA): TGTGCCAGCAGCGCAGGAGGATACGCGGGGGCTGAAGCTTTCTTT.

This chain links TRBV5-1 with TRBJ1-5; D uncertain. The CDR3 contains 13 residues. Germline CDR1 and CDR2: SGHRS and YFSETQ. V lost 0 bases to trimming and J lost 3 bases, with 4 bases between them. The CDR3 spells CASSLESNQPQHF. DNA for the CDR3: TGCGCCAGCAGCTTGGAATCCAATCAGCCCCAGCATTTT.

The chain couples TRBV5-1 to TRBJ2-3, with a tentative D call TRBD2 (5 bases). Germline assignment: CDR1 SGHRS and CDR2 YFSETQ. This CDR3 is 14 amino acids long. V was shortened by 6 bases and J by 1 base, with 12 bases between the two germline ends. The CDR3 protein is CASKEAGRTDTQYF. As DNA, the CDR3 is TGCGCCAGCAAAGAGGCGGGCCGCACAGATACGCAGTATTTT.

V usage is TRBV11-2 and J usage is TRBJ2-3, with TRBD1 identical over 9 bases. The CDR3 loop spans 15 amino acids. V was clipped by 5 bases and J by 3 bases; unmatched bases: 6. Looked up from germline, CDR1 is SGHAT and CDR2 is FQNNGV. The DNA for the CDR3 is TGTGCCAGCAGCCAACAGGGGGCGCATACAGATACGCAGTATTTT. Protein sequence: CASSQQGAHTDTQYF.

The chain employs TRBV13 and TRBJ1-3, with D possibly being TRBD1 (5 bases). The CDR3 runs to 17 residues. Germline V CDR1 and CDR2: PRHDT, FYEKMQ (reference sequence). The germline V and J ends were trimmed by 5 bases and 1 base, with 18 bases remaining between them. Here the CDR3 reads CASSAEIWGRSGNTIYF. CDR3 bases: TGTGCCAGCAGCGCCGAGATCTGGGGCAGGTCTGGAAACACCATATATTTT.

The chain has TRBV6-5 and TRBJ1-1; D is perhaps TRBD1 (6 bases). The CDR3 runs 14 residues. CDR1 is MNHEY, CDR2 SVGAGI, per germline. With 6 bases removed from V and 5 bases from J, the gap between germline ends came to 16 bases. The CDR3 nucleotides read TGTGCCAGCAGAACTAGGGGGAGAAGGACTGAAGCTTTCTTT. Protein: CASRTRGRRTEAFF.

This clone has only one observation. The rearrangement links TRBV27 to TRBJ2-7, with D unclear. Trimming took 2 bases from V and 3 from J, leaving 8 bases between them. This CDR3 is built from 13 residues. Germline lookup yields CDR1 MNHEY and CDR2 SMNVEV (reference sequence). The CDR3 nucleotides are TGTGCCAGCAGTTTAAATATCGGCTACGAGCAGTACGTC. Its protein is CASSLNIGYEQYV.

This clone was counted only a few times. The rearrangement links TRBV27 to TRBJ2-7; TRBD1 aligns across 9 bases. This CDR3 spans 15 amino acids. J gave up 6 bases and V 0 bases, and 6 bases lay outside the gene matches. Germline lookup yields CDR1 MNHEY and CDR2 SMNVEV (reference sequence). The CDR3, as DNA: TGTGCCAGCAGTTTATCGGGGACAGGGAACACCGAGCAGTACGTC. Protein sequence: CASSLSGTGNTEQYV.

The chain links TRBV6-1 to TRBJ2-3; D perhaps matches TRBD2 (7 bases). The length of the CDR3 is 19 residues. Per germline, CDR1 MNHNS and CDR2 SASEGT. Trimming removed 3 bases from V and 2 bases from J, with 24 bases in between. The CDR3 nucleotides read TGTGCCAGCAGTGACCACCATAGGGGGGGGGAACGTTACACAGATACGCAGTATTTT. It encodes CASSDHHRGGERYTDTQYF.